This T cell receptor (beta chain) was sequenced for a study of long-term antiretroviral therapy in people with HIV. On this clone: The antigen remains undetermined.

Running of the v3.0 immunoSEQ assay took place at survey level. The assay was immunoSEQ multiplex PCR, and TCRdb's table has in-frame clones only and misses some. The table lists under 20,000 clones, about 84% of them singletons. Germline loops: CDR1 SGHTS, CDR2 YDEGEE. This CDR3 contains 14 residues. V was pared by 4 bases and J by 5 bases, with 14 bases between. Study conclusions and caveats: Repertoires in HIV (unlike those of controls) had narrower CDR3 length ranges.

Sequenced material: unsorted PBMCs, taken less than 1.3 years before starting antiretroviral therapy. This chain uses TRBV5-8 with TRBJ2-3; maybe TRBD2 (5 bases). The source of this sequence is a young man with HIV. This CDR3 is CASSPENRGDTQYF. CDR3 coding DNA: TGTGCCAGCAGCCCCGAGAATCGGGGAGATACGCAGTATTTT.